One and the same sample provided the 21 T cell receptor beta chains below, sequenced in a study of response to subunit inactivated influenza vaccine (dated by TCRdb to between 2017 and 2018). The library was made by RT-PCR. Sequencing instrument: Illumina HiSeq 2500. The public sequencing data were trimmed at Q25 with fastp and processed into clonotypes with MiXCR by TCRdb, which kept only in-frame beta chains. Entries are consolidated by CDR3 protein sequence, retaining the most common genes and DNA. This sample lists more than 600,000 distinct CDR3 sequences; less than 20% were detected once. The top ten clones comprise approximately 11% of the sample. This specimen consisted of PBMCs from blood, obtained roughly 5 days after vaccination. All receptors derive from a man between 45 and 60 years old who received an inactivated influenza vaccine. Donor details come from another sample of the same person, matched by shared clones.

This clonotype showed up many times. The J gene is TRBJ2-7, the V gene TRBV9; 8 bases fit TRBD1. Germline loops: CDR1 SGDLS, CDR2 YYNGEE. V shed 0 bases and J 3 bases; nucleotides not matched to a gene: 5. The CDR3 is 15 residues long. CDR3 amino acids: CASSVGQGASYEQYF. CDR3 bases: TGTGCCAGCAGCGTAGGTCAGGGGGCTAGCTACGAGCAGTACTTC.

The CDR3 region is CASSLPLGPQHF. CDR3 DNA sequence: TGTGCCAGCAGTTTACCTCTAGGGCCCCAGCATTTT. V gene TRBV12-3 or TRBV12-4 combines with J gene TRBJ1-5; D gene ambiguous. The CDR3 has 12 amino acids. Trimming left V 2 bases short and J 9 bases short, with 8 bases between.

The chain has TRBV3-1 and TRBJ2-5; the match to TRBD2 covers 12 bases. There are 18 residues in the CDR3. Germline assignment: CDR1 LGHDT and CDR2 YNNKEL (reference sequence). V lost 0 bases and J lost 2; bases outside the gene matches: 7. The CDR3: CASSQDAYLAGGQETQYF. DNA for the CDR3: TGTGCCAGCAGCCAAGATGCGTATCTAGCGGGGGGGCAAGAGACCCAGTACTTC.

This clonotype has a handful of counts. The rearrangement links TRBV10-3 to TRBJ2-6, with TRBD1 matching 8 bases. V gave up 2 bases and J gave up 0 bases; unmatched junction bases: 6. Germline values: CDR1 ENHRY, CDR2 SYGVKD. The CDR3 is 18 amino acids. CDR3 DNA sequence: TGTGCCATCAGTGAGACAGGGGGTCCCCTCTCTGGGGCCAACGTCCTGACTTTC. This sequence encodes CAISETGGPLSGANVLTF.

This chain uses TRBV12-3 or TRBV12-4 with TRBJ2-7; D unclear. The CDR3 totals 13 residues. Trimming pared 5 bases from V and 3 bases from J, leaving 11 bases between. CDR3: CASSNSMVYEQYF. CDR3 coding DNA: TGTGCCAGCAGTAATAGTATGGTCTACGAGCAGTACTTC.

This clonotype turned up a few times. The chain combines TRBV5-4 with TRBJ1-2, with 9 bases lining up with TRBD1. CDR3 length equals 16 residues. Germline values: CDR1 SGHNT, CDR2 YYREEE (reference sequence). The ends lost 0 bases at V and 5 bases at J; junction bases unmatched: 8. Written as DNA, the CDR3 is TGTGCCAGCAGCTTGGGGGGGGGACAGGGAAAGTATGGCTACACCTTC. Translated: CASSLGGGQGKYGYTF.

This clonotype was observed many times. This sequence joins TRBV28 and TRBJ2-7, with 7 bases aligning to TRBD1. There are 13 residues in the CDR3. The V segment lost 6 bases and the J segment 2 bases; nucleotides outside the gene matches: 4. Per the germline V gene, CDR1 is MDHEN and CDR2 is SYDVKM. Written as DNA, the CDR3 is TGTGCCAGCAGCAGACAGGGAACCTACGAGCAGTACTTC. The encoded protein is CASSRQGTYEQYF.

In its sample, this clonotype was seen a few times. CDR3 bases: TGTGCCATCAGTGCAAGCCATAGTTTACTGTTGGCGGGAGAAGAGACCCAGTACTTC. It translates to CAISASHSLLLAGEETQYF. The chain recombines TRBV10-3 with TRBJ2-5; TRBD2 agrees at 7 bases. From germline, CDR1 is ENHRY and CDR2 SYGVKD. The junction had 20 bases not matched to a gene; V was cut back by 4 bases and J by 3 bases. The length of the CDR3 is 19 residues.

This clonotype was picked up many times. The rearrangement joins TRBV15 to TRBJ2-3; 8 positions match TRBD2. The CDR3 is 14 residues long. The trim removed 9 bases at V and 2 bases at J, leaving 7 bases unmatched. In germline, CDR1 is LNHNV, CDR2 YYDKDF (reference sequence). CDR3 amino acids: CATEKRGITDTQYF. CDR3 nucleotide sequence: TGTGCCACGGAGAAGCGGGGGATCACAGATACGCAGTATTTT.

The chain employs TRBV19 and TRBJ2-5; the D gene is possibly TRBD2 (5 bases). Trimming cost V 3 bases and J 3 bases, with 20 bases left between them. This CDR3 has 17 residues. Germline values: CDR1 LNHDA, CDR2 SQIVND (reference sequence). The CDR3 sequence: CASSMGRRLADKETQYF. Written as DNA, the CDR3 is TGTGCCAGTAGTATGGGTCGTCGGCTAGCCGATAAAGAGACCCAGTACTTC.

This clonotype was seen only a few times. This chain uses TRBV5-1 with TRBJ1-5; TRBD1 is a possible D gene (5 bases). This CDR3 has 16 amino acids. Germline V gene data show CDR1 as SGHRS and CDR2 as YFSETQ. V was trimmed by 0 bases and J by 3 bases, leaving 13 bases between them. In nucleotides, the CDR3 is TGCGCCAGCAGCTTGGAGCCAGGGCCTACCAATCAGCCCCAGCATTTT. It yields the protein CASSLEPGPTNQPQHF.

This clonotype was detected a few times. This chain links TRBV20-1 with TRBJ2-7, with D possibly matching TRBD1 (6 bases). This CDR3 has 14 amino acids. V lost 5 bases, J lost 2 bases, and 16 bases lay in between. CDR1 is DFQATT, CDR2 SNEGSKA, per germline (reference sequence). CDR3 DNA sequence: TGCAGTGCTGGTTCTTGGGGGCGCACCTACGAGCAGTACTTC. Its translation: CSAGSWGRTYEQYF.

The chain joins TRBV6-5 to TRBJ1-2, with D hard to call. This CDR3 comprises 11 residues. Trimming left V 8 bases short and J 4 bases short, with 8 bases between. Germline-derived CDR1 and CDR2 are MNHEY and SVGAGI. CDR3 protein: CASGDFYGYTF. CDR3 nucleotides: TGTGCCAGCGGTGACTTCTATGGCTACACCTTC.

The CDR3 DNA reads as TGCGCCAGCAGCCAAGATCCCGGGCAGCAAGAGACCCAGTACTTC. Encoded protein: CASSQDPGQQETQYF. The chain employs TRBV4-3 and TRBJ2-5; unclear D gene. Trimming left V 0 bases short and J 2 bases short, with 10 bases between. Germline CDR1 LGHNA, CDR2 YSLEER. This CDR3 is built from 15 residues.

This clonotype turned up a few times. J is TRBJ2-7 and V is TRBV5-1, with a weak D call TRBD2 (5 bases). This CDR3 region has 13 residues. Per germline, CDR1 SGHRS and CDR2 YFSETQ. V lost 4 bases and J 6 bases, leaving 14 bases between the germline ends. The CDR3 here is CASSPGSRGEQYF. CDR3 in DNA: TGCGCCAGCAGCCCCGGGTCTCGGGGCGAGCAGTACTTC.

This clonotype has a handful of counts. The rearrangement joins TRBV20-1 to TRBJ1-5; TRBD1 might be the D (5 bases). CDR3 length: 14 residues. Germline-derived CDR1 and CDR2 are DFQATT and SNEGSKA (reference sequence). With 6 bases removed from V and 4 bases from J, the gap between germline ends came to 16 bases. CDR3 bases: TGCAGTGCCAGGGACGGGGAGGAAAATCAGCCCCAGCATTTT. This encodes CSARDGEENQPQHF.

The chain employs TRBV12-3 or TRBV12-4 and TRBJ2-1, with 9 nucleotides matching TRBD2. CDR3 length: 18 amino acids. V trimming: 1 base; J trimming: 3 bases; junction bases outside the gene matches: 10. CDR3 nucleotides: TGTGCCAGCAGTTTAGGGCAGGGGCTAGCGGGATACTACAATGAGCAGTTCTTC. Protein: CASSLGQGLAGYYNEQFF.

The genes are TRBV25-1 and TRBJ1-1; TRBD1 is a possible D gene (6 bases). Germline lookup yields CDR1 MGHDK and CDR2 SYGVNS. V was pared by 2 bases and J by 11 bases, with 9 bases between. The CDR3 contains 11 residues. DNA for the CDR3: TGTGCCAGCAGTGAAGGTCAGGGGGCTTTCTTT. Its translation is CASSEGQGAFF.

This clonotype has a handful of counts. The rearrangement uses TRBV29-1 and TRBJ1-5, with unresolved D. The CDR3 loop spans 13 amino acids. The germline V and J ends were trimmed by 7 bases and 4 bases, with 14 bases remaining between them. CDR1 and CDR2 (germline): SQVTM, ANQGSEA. CDR3 sequence reads: CSASLEANQPQHF. The DNA of the CDR3 is TGCAGCGCCTCTTTGGAGGCGAATCAGCCCCAGCATTTT.

J is TRBJ2-3 and V is TRBV18; D may be TRBD1 (5 bases). V was pared by 3 bases and J by 2 bases, with 15 bases between. The CDR3 is 16 residues long. From germline, CDR1 is KGHSH and CDR2 LQKENI. In nucleotides, the CDR3 is TGTGCCAGCTCACCGTCCATTCAGGGAACCACAGATACGCAGTATTTT. This sequence encodes CASSPSIQGTTDTQYF.

This clonotype has only a few counts. The rearrangement links TRBV7-2 to TRBJ2-5; 7 nucleotides align to TRBD1. Germline CDR1 SGHTA, CDR2 FQGNSA. This CDR3 is built from 13 residues. Trimming at V came to 5 bases and at J to 5 bases, leaving 5 bases not matched to a gene. The CDR3 coding sequence is TGTGCCAGCAGCATCGGGACAGTCGAGACCCAGTACTTC. Protein: CASSIGTVETQYF.